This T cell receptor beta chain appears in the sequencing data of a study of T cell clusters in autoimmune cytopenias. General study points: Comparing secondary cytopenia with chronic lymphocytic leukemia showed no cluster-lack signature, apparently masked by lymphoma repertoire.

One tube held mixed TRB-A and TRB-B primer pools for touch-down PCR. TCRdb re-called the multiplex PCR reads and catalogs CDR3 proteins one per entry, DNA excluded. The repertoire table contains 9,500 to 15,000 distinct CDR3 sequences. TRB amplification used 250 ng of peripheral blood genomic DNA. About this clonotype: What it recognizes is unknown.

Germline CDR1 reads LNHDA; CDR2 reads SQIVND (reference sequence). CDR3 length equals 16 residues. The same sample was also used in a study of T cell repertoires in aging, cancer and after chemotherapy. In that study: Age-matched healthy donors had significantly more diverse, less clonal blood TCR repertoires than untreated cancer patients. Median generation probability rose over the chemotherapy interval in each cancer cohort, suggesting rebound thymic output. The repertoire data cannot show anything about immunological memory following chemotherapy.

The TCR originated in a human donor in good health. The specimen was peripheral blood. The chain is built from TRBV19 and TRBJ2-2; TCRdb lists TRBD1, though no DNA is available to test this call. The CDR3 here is CASNRGPPKQSGELFF. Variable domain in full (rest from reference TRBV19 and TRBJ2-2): DGGITQSPKYLFRKEGQNVTLSCEQNLNHDAMYWYRQDPGQGLRLIYYSQIVNDFQKGDIAEGYSVSREKKESFPLTVTSAQKNPTAFYLCASNRGPPKQSGELFFGEGSRLTVL.